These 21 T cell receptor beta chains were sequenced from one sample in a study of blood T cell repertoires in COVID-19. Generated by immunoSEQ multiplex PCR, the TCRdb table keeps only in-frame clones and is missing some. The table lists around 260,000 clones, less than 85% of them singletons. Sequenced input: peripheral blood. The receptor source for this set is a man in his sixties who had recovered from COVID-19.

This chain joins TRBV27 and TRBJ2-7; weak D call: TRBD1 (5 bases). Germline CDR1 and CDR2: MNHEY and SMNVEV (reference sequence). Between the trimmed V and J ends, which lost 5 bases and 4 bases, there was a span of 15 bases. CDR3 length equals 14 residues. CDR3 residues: CASSHGQRIYEQYF. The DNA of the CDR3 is TGTGCCAGCAGTCACGGACAAAGGATTTACGAGCAGTACTTC.

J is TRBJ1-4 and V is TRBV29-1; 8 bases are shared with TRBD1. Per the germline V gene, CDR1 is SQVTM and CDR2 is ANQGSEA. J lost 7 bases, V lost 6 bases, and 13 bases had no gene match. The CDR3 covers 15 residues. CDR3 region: CSVSGGPGGGEKLFF. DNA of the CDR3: TGCAGCGTCTCAGGGGGTCCAGGGGGCGGTGAAAAACTGTTTTTT.

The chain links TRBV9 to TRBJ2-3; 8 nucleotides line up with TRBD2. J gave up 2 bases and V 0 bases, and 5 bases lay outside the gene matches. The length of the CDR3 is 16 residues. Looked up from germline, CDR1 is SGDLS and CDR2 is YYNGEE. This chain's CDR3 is CASSVVAGKTTDTQYF. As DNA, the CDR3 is TGTGCCAGCAGCGTAGTAGCGGGGAAAACCACAGATACGCAGTATTTT.

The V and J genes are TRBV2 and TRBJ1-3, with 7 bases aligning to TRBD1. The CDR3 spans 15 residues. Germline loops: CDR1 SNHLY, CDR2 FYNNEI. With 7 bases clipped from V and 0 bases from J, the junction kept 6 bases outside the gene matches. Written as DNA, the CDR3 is TGTGCCAGCAAAAGACAGGGTAACTCTGGAAACACCATATATTTT. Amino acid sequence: CASKRQGNSGNTIYF.

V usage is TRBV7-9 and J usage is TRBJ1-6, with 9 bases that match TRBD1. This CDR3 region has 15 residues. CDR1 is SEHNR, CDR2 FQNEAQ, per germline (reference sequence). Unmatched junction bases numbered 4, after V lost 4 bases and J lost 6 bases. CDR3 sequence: CASSWTGALNSPLHF. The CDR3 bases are TGTGCCAGCAGCTGGACAGGGGCACTTAATTCACCCCTCCACTTT.

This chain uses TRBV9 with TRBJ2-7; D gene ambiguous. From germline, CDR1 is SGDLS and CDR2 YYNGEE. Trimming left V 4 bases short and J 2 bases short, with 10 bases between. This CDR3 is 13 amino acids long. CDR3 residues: CASSPRDTYEQYF. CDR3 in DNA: TGTGCCAGCAGCCCCCGCGATACCTACGAGCAGTACTTC.

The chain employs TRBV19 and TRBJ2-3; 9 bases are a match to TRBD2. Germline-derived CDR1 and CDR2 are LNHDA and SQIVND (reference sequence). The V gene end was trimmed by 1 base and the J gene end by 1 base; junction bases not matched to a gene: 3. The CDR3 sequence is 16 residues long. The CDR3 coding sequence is TGTGCCAGTAGTATAGTAGCGGGAGCGGGCACAGATACGCAGTATTTT. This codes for CASSIVAGAGTDTQYF.

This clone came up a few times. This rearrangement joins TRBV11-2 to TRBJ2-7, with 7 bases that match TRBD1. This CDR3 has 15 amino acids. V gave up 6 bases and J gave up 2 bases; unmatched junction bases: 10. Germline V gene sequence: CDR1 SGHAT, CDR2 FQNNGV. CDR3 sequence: CASSLRQGGTYEQYF. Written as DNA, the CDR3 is TGTGCCAGCAGTTTACGACAGGGTGGAACCTACGAGCAGTACTTC.

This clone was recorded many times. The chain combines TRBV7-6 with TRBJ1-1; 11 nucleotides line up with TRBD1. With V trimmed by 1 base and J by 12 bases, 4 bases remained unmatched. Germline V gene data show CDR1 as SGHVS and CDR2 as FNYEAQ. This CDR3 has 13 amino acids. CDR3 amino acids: CASSLGGTGGSFF. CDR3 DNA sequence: TGTGCCAGCAGCTTAGGTGGGACAGGGGGTTCTTTCTTT.

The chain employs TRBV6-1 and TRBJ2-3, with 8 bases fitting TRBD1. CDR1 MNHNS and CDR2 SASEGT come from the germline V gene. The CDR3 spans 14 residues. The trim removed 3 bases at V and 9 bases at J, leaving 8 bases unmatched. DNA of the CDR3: TGTGCCAGCAGTGAGGACAGGGCGGTACGGACGCAGTATTTT. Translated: CASSEDRAVRTQYF.

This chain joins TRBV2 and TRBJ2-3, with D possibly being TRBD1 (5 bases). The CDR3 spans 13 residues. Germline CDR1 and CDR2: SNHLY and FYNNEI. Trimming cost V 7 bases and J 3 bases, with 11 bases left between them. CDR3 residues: CASTDRGTDTQYF. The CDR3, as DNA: TGTGCCAGCACCGATAGGGGTACAGATACGCAGTATTTT.

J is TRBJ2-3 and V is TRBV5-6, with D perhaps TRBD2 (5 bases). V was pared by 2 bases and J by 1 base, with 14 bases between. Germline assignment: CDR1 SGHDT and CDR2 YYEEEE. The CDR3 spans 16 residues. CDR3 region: CASSLLGGSGTDTQYF. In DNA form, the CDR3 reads TGTGCCAGCAGCTTATTGGGTGGGAGTGGCACAGATACGCAGTATTTT.

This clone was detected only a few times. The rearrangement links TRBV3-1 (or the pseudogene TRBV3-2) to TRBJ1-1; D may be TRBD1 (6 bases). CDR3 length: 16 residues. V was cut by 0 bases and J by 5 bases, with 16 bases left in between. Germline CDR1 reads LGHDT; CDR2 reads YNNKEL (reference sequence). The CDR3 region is CASSQDGLQGGTEAFF. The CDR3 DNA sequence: TGTGCCAGCAGCCAAGACGGCTTACAGGGTGGGACTGAAGCTTTCTTT.

CDR3 residues: CAIKSFGDSGANVLTF. The CDR3 coding sequence is TGTGCCATCAAAAGCTTCGGGGACTCTGGGGCCAACGTCCTGACTTTC. This chain links TRBV10-3 with TRBJ2-6; tentative D call: TRBD2 (5 bases). Germline CDR1 is ENHRY and CDR2 is SYGVKD. The ends were cut back, 7 bases at V and 0 bases at J, with 13 bases in the middle. The CDR3 loop spans 16 amino acids.

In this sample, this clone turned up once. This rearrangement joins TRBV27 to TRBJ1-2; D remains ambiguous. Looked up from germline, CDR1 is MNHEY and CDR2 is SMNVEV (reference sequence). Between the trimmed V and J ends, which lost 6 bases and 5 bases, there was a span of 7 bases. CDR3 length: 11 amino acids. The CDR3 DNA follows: TGTGCCAGCAGCGAGGGATATGGCTACACCTTC. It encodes CASSEGYGYTF.

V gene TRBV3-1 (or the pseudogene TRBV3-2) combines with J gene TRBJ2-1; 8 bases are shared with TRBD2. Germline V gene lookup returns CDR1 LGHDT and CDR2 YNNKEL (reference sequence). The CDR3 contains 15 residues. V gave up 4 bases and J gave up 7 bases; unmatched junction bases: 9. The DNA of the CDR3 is TGTGCCAGCAGCCCCCGGGGGGGGGAGGGGAATGAGCAGTTCTTC. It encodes CASSPRGGEGNEQFF.

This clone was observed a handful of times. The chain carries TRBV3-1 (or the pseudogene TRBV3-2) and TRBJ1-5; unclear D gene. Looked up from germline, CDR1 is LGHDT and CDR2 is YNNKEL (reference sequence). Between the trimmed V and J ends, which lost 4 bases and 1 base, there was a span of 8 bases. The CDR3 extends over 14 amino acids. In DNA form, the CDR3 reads TGTGCCAGCAGCCTAGCCGGCAGCAATCAGCCCCAGCATTTT. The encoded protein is CASSLAGSNQPQHF.

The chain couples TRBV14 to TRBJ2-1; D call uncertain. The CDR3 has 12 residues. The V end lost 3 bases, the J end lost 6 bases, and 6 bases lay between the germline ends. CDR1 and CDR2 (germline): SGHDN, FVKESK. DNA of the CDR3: TGTGCCAGCAGCCATGTCTCCAATGAGCAGTTCTTC. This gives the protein CASSHVSNEQFF.

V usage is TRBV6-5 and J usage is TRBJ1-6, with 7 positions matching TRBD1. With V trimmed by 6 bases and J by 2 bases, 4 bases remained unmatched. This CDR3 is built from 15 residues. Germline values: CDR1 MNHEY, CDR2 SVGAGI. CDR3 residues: CASRIDRAYNSPLHF. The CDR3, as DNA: TGTGCCAGCAGGATTGACAGGGCCTATAATTCACCCCTCCACTTT.

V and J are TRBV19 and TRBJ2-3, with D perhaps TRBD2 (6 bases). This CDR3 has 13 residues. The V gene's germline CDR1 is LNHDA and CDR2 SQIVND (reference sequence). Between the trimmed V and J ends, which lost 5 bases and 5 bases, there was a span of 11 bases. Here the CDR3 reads CASSRDGGDTQYF. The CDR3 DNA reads TGTGCCAGTAGTCGAGACGGGGGAGATACGCAGTATTTT.

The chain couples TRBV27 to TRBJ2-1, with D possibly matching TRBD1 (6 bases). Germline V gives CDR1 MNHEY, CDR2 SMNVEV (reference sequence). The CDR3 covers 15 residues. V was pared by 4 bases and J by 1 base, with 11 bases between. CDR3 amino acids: CASSSDRQSYNEQFF. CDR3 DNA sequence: TGTGCCAGCAGTTCAGACAGGCAATCCTACAATGAGCAGTTCTTC.